This T cell receptor (beta chain) was captured by sequencing in a study of early T cells in non-severe SARS-CoV-2 infection. Across the study: Sequencing input comprised bulk RNA from unsorted whole blood; chain pairing was not available.

Attachment of unique molecular identifiers to individual cDNA molecules was performed. Each CDR3 protein gets one entry after TCRdb re-called the 5' RACE reads with MiXCR. The sample consists of approximately 26,000 distinct CDR3 sequences, approximately 3.9% of them appearing once. V was pared by 5 bases and J by 4 bases, with 7 bases of the junction left unmatched. This CDR3 contains 14 residues. Germline V gives CDR1 SGHTA, CDR2 FQGNSA. Specimen: whole blood. The sequence was obtained from an adult who was a healthcare worker with PCR-confirmed SARS-CoV-2 infection or an uninfected control (not recorded which). The rearrangement joins TRBV7-2 to TRBJ2-5; 7 bases match TRBD1. CDR3 DNA sequence: TGTGCCAGCAGCCAATACAGGGGACGAGAGACCCAGTACTTC. Amino acids: CASSQYRGRETQYF.